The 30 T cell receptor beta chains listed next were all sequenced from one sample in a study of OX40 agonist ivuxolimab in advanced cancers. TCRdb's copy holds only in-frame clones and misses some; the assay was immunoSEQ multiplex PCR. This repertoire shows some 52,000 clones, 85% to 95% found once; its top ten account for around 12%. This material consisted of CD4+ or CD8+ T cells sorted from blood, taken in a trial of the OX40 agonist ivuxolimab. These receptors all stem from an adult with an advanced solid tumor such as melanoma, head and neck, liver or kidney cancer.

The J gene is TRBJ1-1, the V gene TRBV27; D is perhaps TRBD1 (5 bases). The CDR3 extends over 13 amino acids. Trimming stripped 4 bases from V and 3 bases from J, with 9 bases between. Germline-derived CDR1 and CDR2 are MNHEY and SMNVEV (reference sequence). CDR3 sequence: CASSSGRDTEAFF. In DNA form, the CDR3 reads TGTGCCAGCAGTTCGGGACGCGACACTGAAGCTTTCTTT.

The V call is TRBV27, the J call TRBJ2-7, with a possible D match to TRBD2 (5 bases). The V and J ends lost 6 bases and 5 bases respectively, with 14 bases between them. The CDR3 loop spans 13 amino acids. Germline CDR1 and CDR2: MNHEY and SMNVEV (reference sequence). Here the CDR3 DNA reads TGTGCCAGCAGGCTAGCTGACACCCACGAGCAGTACTTC. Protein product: CASRLADTHEQYF.

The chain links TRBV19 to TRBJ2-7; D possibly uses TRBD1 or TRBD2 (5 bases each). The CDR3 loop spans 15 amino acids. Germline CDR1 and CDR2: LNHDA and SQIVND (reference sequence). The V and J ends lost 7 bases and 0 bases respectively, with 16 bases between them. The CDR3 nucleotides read TGTGCCAGTACCCCCGGGGCGGGCGGCTCCTACGAGCAGTACTTC. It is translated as CASTPGAGGSYEQYF. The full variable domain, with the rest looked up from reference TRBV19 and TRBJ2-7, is DGGITQSPKYLFRKEGQNVTLSCEQNLNHDAMYWYRQDPGQGLRLIYYSQIVNDFQKGDIAEGYSVSREKKESFPLTVTSAQKNPTAFYLCASTPGAGGSYEQYFGPGTRLTVT.

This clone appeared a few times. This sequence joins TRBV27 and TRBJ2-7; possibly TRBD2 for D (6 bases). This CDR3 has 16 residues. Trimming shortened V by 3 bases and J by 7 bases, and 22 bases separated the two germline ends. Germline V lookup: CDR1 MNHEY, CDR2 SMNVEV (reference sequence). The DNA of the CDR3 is TGTGCCAGCAGTTTGGGGGTGGTGGGGGGAGTTCGGGAGCAGTACTTC. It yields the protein CASSLGVVGGVREQYF.

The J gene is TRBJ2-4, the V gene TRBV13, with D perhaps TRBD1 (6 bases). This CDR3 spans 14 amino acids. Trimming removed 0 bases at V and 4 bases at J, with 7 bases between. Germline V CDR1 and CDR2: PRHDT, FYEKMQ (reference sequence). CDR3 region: CASSLGQGKNIQYF. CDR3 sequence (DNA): TGTGCCAGCAGCTTAGGACAGGGAAAAAACATTCAGTACTTC.

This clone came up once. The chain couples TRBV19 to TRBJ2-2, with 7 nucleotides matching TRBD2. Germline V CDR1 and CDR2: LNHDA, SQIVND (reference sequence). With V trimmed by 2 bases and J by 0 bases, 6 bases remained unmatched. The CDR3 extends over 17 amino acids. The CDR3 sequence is CASSISLAGPNTGELFF. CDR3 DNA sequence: TGTGCCAGTAGTATATCCTTAGCGGGCCCGAACACCGGGGAGCTGTTTTTT.

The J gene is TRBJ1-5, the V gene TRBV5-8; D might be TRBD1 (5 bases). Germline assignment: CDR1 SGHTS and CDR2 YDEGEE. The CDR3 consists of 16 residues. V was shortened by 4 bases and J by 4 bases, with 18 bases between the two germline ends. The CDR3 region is CASSPYKDIINQPQHF. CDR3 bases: TGTGCCAGCAGCCCCTACAAGGACATTATAAATCAGCCCCAGCATTTT.

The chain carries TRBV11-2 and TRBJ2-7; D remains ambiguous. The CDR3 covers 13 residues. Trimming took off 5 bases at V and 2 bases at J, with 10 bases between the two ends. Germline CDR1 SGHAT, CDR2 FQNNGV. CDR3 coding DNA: TGTGCCAGCAGCCCGGGCCTAACCTACGAGCAGTACTTC. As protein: CASSPGLTYEQYF. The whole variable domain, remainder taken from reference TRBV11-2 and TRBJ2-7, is EAGVAQSPRYKIIEKRQSVAFWCNPISGHATLYWYQQILGQGPKLLIQFQNNGVVDDSQLPKDRFSAERLKGVDSTLKIQPAKLEDSAVYLCASSPGLTYEQYFGPGTRLTVT.

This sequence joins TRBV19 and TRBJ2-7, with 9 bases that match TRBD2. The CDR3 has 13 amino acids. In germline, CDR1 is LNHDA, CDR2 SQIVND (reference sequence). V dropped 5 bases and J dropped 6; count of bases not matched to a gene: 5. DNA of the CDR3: TGTGCCAGTAGTCCGCGGGGGGGCCTCGAGCAGTACTTC. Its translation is CASSPRGGLEQYF.

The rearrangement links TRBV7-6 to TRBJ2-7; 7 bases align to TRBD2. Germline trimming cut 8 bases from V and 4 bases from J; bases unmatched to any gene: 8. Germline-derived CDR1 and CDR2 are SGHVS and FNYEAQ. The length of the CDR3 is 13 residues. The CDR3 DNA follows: TGTGCCAGCGCCCCGCGGGAGCGTTACGAGCAGTACTTC. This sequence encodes CASAPRERYEQYF.

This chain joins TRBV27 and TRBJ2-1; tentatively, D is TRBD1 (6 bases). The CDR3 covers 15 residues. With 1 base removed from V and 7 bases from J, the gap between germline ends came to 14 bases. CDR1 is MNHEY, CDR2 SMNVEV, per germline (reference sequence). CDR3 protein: CASSLWIGGNNEQFF. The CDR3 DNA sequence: TGTGCCAGCAGTTTATGGATAGGGGGAAATAATGAGCAGTTCTTC.

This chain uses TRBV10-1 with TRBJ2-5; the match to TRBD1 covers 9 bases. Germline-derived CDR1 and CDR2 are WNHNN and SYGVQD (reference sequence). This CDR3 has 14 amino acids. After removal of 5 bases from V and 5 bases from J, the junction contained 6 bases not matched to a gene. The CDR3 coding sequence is TGCGCCAGCAGTACCGGGACAGGGATGGAGACCCAGTACTTC. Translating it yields CASSTGTGMETQYF.

The CDR3, as DNA: TGTGCCAGCAGCGTCGGGGGTGGCGGCAATCAGCCCCAGCATTTT. This codes for CASSVGGGGNQPQHF. The genes are TRBV9 and TRBJ1-5; possibly TRBD1 for D (5 bases). From germline, CDR1 is SGDLS and CDR2 YYNGEE. The CDR3 spans 15 residues. Trimming stripped 2 bases from V and 2 bases from J, with 11 bases between.

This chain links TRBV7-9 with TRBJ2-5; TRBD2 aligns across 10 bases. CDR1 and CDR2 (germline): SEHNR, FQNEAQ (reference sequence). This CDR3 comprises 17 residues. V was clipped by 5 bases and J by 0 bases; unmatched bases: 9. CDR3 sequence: CASSPRLAGTYQETQYF. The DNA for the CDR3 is TGTGCCAGCAGCCCTAGACTAGCGGGCACGTACCAAGAGACCCAGTACTTC. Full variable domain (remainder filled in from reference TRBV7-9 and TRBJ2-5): DTGVSQNPRHKITKRGQNVTFRCDPISEHNRLYWYRQTLGQGPEFLTYFQNEAQLEKSRLLSDRFSAERPKGSFSTLEIQRTEQGDSAMYLCASSPRLAGTYQETQYFGPGTRLLVL.

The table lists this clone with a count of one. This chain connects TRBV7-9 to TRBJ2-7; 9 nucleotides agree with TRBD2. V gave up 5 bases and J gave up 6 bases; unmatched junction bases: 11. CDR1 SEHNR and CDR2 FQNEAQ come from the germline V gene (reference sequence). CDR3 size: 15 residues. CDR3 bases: TGTGCCAGCAGCGACCCAGTAGCGGGAGTTCTCGAGCAGTACTTC. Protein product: CASSDPVAGVLEQYF.

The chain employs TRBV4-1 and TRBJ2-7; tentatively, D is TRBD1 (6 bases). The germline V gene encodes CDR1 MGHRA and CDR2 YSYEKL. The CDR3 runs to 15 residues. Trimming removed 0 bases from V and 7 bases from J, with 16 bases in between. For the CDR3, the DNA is TGCGCCAGCAGCCAAGAATGGACAGCCCCTGGAGAGCAGTACTTC. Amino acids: CASSQEWTAPGEQYF.

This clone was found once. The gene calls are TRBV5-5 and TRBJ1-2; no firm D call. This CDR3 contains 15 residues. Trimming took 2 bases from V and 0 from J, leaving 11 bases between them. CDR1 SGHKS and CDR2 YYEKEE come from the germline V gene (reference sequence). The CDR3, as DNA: TGTGCCAGCAGCTTCGGGCAGGCGGCTAACTATGGCTACACCTTC. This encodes CASSFGQAANYGYTF.

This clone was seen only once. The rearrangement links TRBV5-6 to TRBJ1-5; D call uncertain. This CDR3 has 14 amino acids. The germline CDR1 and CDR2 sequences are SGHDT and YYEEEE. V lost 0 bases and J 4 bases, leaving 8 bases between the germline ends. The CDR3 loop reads CASSLDLGNQPQHF. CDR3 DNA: TGTGCCAGCAGCTTGGATCTAGGGAATCAGCCCCAGCATTTT. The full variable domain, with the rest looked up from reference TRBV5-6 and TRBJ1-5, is DAGVTQSPTHLIKTRGQQVTLRCSPKSGHDTVSWYQQALGQGPQFIFQYYEEEERQRGNFPDRFSGHQFPNYSSELNVNALLLGDSALYLCASSLDLGNQPQHFGDGTRLSIL.

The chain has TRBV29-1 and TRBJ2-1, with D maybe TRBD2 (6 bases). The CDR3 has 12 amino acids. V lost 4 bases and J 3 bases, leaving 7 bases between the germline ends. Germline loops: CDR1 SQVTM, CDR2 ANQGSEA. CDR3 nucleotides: TGCAGCGTTGGAGCGGGCTACAATGAGCAGTTCTTC. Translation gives CSVGAGYNEQFF.

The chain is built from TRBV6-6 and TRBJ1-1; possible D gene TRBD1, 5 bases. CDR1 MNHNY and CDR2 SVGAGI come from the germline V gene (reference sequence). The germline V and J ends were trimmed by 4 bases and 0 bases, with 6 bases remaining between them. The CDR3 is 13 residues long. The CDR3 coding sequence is TGTGCCAGCAGTTCGGGGCTGAACACTGAAGCTTTCTTT. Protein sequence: CASSSGLNTEAFF.

In DNA, the CDR3 is TGTGCCAGCAGTTTAGCGCGGGGGACTCCCTACAATGAGCAGTTCTTC. This encodes CASSLARGTPYNEQFF. The V call is TRBV28, the J call TRBJ2-1; TRBD2 matches at 7 bases. Trimming took 2 bases from V and 2 from J; bases not matched to a gene: 6. The CDR3 extends over 16 amino acids. CDR1 and CDR2 (germline): MDHEN, SYDVKM. Full variable domain (rest looked up from reference TRBV28 and TRBJ2-1): DVKVTQSSRYLVKRTGEKVFLECVQDMDHENMFWYRQDPGLGLRLIYFSYDVKMKEKGDIPEGYSVSREKKERFSLILESASTNQTSMYLCASSLARGTPYNEQFFGPGTRLTVL.

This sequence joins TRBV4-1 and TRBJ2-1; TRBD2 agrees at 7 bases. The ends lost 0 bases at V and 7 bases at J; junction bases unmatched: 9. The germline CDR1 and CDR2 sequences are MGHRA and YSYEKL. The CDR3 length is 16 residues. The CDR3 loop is CASSQERGGALNEQFF. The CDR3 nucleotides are TGCGCCAGCAGCCAAGAGCGGGGAGGGGCTCTGAATGAGCAGTTCTTC.

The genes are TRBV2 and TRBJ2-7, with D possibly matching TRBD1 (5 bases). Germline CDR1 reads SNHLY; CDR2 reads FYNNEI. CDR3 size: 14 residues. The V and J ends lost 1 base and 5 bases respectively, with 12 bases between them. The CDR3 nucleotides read TGTGCCAGCAGTGAAGGGGGCAGCAACGACGAGCAGTACTTC. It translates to CASSEGGSNDEQYF.

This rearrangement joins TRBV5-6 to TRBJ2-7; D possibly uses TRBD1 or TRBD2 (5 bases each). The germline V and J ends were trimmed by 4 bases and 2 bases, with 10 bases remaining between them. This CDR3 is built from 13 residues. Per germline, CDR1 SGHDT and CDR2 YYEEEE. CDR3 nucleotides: TGTGCCAGCAGCCCGGGACCAACCTACGAGCAGTACTTC. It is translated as CASSPGPTYEQYF.

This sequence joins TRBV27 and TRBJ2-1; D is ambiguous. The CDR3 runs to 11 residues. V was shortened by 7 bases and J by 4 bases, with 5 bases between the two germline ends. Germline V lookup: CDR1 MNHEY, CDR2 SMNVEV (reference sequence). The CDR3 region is CASKGYNEQFF. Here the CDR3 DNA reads TGTGCCAGCAAAGGGTACAATGAGCAGTTCTTC.

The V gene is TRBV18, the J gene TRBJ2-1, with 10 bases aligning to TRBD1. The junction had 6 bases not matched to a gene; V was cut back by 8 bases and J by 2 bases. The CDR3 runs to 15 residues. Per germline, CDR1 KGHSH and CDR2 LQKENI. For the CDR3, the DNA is TGTGCCAGCAAACGCGGGACAGGGGCCTACAATGAGCAGTTCTTC. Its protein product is CASKRGTGAYNEQFF.

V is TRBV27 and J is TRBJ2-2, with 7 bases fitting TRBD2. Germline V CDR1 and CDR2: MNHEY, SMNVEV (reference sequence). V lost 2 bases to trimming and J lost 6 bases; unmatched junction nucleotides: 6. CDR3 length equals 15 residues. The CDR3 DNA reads TGTGCCAGCAGTTTAGGAAGCGGGATAGCCGGGGAGCTGTTTTTT. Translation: CASSLGSGIAGELFF.

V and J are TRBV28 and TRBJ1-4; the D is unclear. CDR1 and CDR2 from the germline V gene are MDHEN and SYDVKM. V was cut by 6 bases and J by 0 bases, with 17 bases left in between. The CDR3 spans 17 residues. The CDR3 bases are TGTGCCAGCAGCCAAGCGATGGCGGAGGCAACTAATGAAAAACTGTTTTTT. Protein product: CASSQAMAEATNEKLFF.

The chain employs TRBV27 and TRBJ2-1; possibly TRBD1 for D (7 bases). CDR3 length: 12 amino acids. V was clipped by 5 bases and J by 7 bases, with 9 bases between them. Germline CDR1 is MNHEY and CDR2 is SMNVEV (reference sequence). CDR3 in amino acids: CASSQGGNEQFF. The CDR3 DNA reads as TGTGCCAGCAGTCAGGGGGGAAATGAGCAGTTCTTC.

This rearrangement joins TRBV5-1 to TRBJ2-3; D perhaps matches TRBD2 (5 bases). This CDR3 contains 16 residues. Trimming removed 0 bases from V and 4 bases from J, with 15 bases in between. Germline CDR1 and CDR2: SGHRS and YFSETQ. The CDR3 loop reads CASSLAPWGVADTQYF. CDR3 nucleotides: TGCGCCAGCAGCTTGGCCCCGTGGGGAGTGGCAGATACGCAGTATTTT.